This T cell receptor beta chain was captured in a study of blood T cell repertoires in COVID-19. Across the whole study: The United States, Italy and Spain supplied acute and convalescent COVID-19 samples.

The germline V gene encodes CDR1 SGHAT and CDR2 FQNNGV. V shed 6 bases and J 7 bases; nucleotides not matched to a gene: 9. CDR3 length: 14 residues. The data were produced by immunoSEQ multiplex PCR, yet TCRdb's version contains in-frame clones alone and is incomplete. The sample records about 70,000 clones, 86% being singletons. Patients in Seattle were enrolled during active infection, then followed longitudinally. The count of this clone is one. This TCR derives from a man in his forties with COVID-19, enrolled during active disease. The V and J genes are TRBV11-2 and TRBJ2-5, with TRBD1 matching over 9 bases. Sequencing used peripheral blood. CDR3: CASRTGQGIGTQYF. The CDR3 nucleotides are TGTGCCAGCAGGACGGGACAGGGTATAGGGACCCAGTACTTC.